This entry describes one T cell receptor (beta chain). This clone was detected only once. The target of this receptor is not known. Within one base of it there is no much larger clone, and no base qualities were kept. The source of the sample is a study of blood T cell repertoires in COVID-19 (dated by TCRdb to 2018 to 2021). In terms of the full investigation: Samples covering the acute and convalescent phases of COVID-19 were provided by collaborators in the United States, Italy and Spain. Nearly every sample came with metadata listing a de-identified subject ID, COVID-19 status, age in years and sex. A freely available public database, intended as a resource for researchers studying the immune response to SARS-CoV-2, is where the repertoires were released. Samples were obtained from the ongoing ImmuneRACE study (first 160 participants) and from about 1,300 subjects provided by 6 global collaborators. Where HLA class I and class II types were available, the types were taken from metadata supplied by the sample provider, not from assay-based typing. The material from the prospective study consisted of cDNA or gDNA derived from T cells, B-cell-depleted T cells, or PBMCs. Subjects who had been exposed to COVID-19, were actively infected with it, or had recovered from it provided the deeply sampled blood TCRbeta repertoires that made up the dataset. Findings and caveats that apply to the study as a whole: The amount of clinical and demographic metadata varied by source and participant and was provided uncurated.

After removal of 7 bases from V and 4 bases from J, the junction retains 4 bases not matched to a gene. The germline V gene (reference sequence) yields LNHDA for CDR1 and SQIVND for CDR2. Taken from cysteine to phenylalanine, the CDR3 has 14 residues. Of the read, only the CDR3 DNA is kept; its 42 bases are in frame from base 1. The collaborating institutions used their own protocols to collect whole blood in K2EDTA tubes. For TCRbeta analysis, collaborators shipped samples as frozen whole blood, isolated PBMCs, or DNA extracted from either of those sample types. TCRbeta CDR3 regions were amplified from genomic DNA by means of the immunoSEQ Assay, a bias-controlled multiplex PCR. The authors processed their data as follows. Within the assay, amplification of reference gene primers was used to estimate how many nucleated cells each sample contained. To quantify the absolute abundance of each unique TCRbeta CDR3 rearrangement, sequence reads were collapsed and filtered. For each sample, productive Simpson clonality was calculated as the square root of Simpson's diversity index over productive rearrangements. As stored in TCRdb, this immuneACCESS dataset retains in-frame rearrangements with V and J assigned. A fraction of the clones does not appear; measured against another copy, unresolved V genes explain less than half of the discrepancy, and the remainder lacks a known reason. V and J calls plus clone size are reproduced from that table; the DNA served to infer D and trimming. The sample yields tens of thousands of clones; about nine tenths were counted once. The ten most abundant clones make up roughly 3.2% of the sample.

Recombination linked TRBV19 to TRBJ1-4, with 9 middle bases fitting TRBD1. Input material: peripheral blood. The origin of this receptor is a man aged 50-59 years with active COVID-19. The nucleotide sequence reads as follows: TGTGCCAGTACCTCGGACAGGGGTAATGAAAAACTGTTTTTT. Its product reads: CASTSDRGNEKLFF. The entire variable domain, with the stretches around the CDR3 drawn from the reference TRBV19 and TRBJ1-4 proteins, is DGGITQSPKYLFRKEGQNVTLSCEQNLNHDAMYWYRQDPGQGLRLIYYSQIVNDFQKGDIAEGYSVSREKKESFPLTVTSAQKNPTAFYLCASTSDRGNEKLFFGSGTQLSVL.